These T cell receptor beta chains were read from a single sample in a study of OX40 agonist ivuxolimab in advanced cancers. Sequenced by immunoSEQ multiplex PCR; TCRdb stores in-frame clones only, minus some. Of 43,000 or so clones listed, around 88% are singletons. The specimen was CD4+ or CD8+ T cells sorted from blood, collected in a trial of the OX40 agonist ivuxolimab. The source of these receptors is an adult with an advanced solid tumor such as melanoma, head and neck, liver or kidney cancer. Both conserved end residues are part of each CDR3. A D gene is named only where the DNA matches it firmly. Part of the rows lack a size; the others show once, few, many or a class for expanded clones.

D,J,V,size,DNA,CDR3
-,TRBJ1-2,TRBV7-2,-,TGTGCCAGCAGCTTAACAGGGCCCTATGGCTACACCTTC,CASSLTGPYGYTF
-,TRBJ1-6,TRBV6-5,once,TGTGCCAGCAGGGGGACGGGACCTAATTCACCCCTCCACTTT,CASRGTGPNSPLHF
-,TRBJ2-4,TRBV28,-,TGTGCCAGCACATCTCCCGGGACGGTAGCCAAAAACATTCAGTACTTC,CASTSPGTVAKNIQYF
-,TRBJ2-5,TRBV11-2,-,TGTGCCAGCAGCTCCGTTTGGGGGGGCAAGACCCAGTACTTC,CASSSVWGGKTQYF
TRBD1,TRBJ2-3,TRBV7-9,-,TGTGCCAGCAGCCGGGGACAGGGGGGCCCAGATACGCAGTATTTT,CASSRGQGGPDTQYF
-,TRBJ2-1,TRBV11-2,-,TGTGCCAGCAGCTTAGAGAGGGGGAGGCCCGGACATGAGCAGTTCTTC,CASSLERGRPGHEQFF
-,TRBJ2-2,TRBV7-3,-,TGTGCCAGCAGCTTTTCTCCCAGCTTCGGCTCCGGGGAGCTGTTTTTT,CASSFSPSFGSGELFF
TRBD2,TRBJ2-1,TRBV19,-,TGTGCCAGTAGTCTCCACGGGACTAGCGGGGGGGCGAGCTCCTACAATGAGCAGTTCTTC,CASSLHGTSGGASSYNEQFF
-,TRBJ1-1,TRBV21-1,-,TGTGCCAGCCTAGGGCCGTCGGAAGCTTTCTTT,CASLGPSEAFF
-,TRBJ2-1,TRBV4-1,-,TGCGCCAGCAGCCAGGGCCTGGGGTACAATGAGCAGTTCTTC,CASSQGLGYNEQFF
-,TRBJ1-2,TRBV10-3,-,TGTGCCATCAGTGCCACCCGGGACGGCACTCTAGAGGGCTACACCTTC,CAISATRDGTLEGYTF
TRBD1,TRBJ2-2,TRBV4-2,-,TGTGCCAGCAGCCAAGCGACAGGGGCGAACACCGGGGAGCTGTTTTTT,CASSQATGANTGELFF
TRBD1,TRBJ2-5,TRBV5-6,-,TGTGCCAGCAGCTTGGACAGGGGGATTCAAGAGACCCAGTACTTC,CASSLDRGIQETQYF
TRBD1,TRBJ1-6,TRBV30,-,TGTGCCTGGAGTGGACAGGGAGGTTCACCCCTCCACTTT,CAWSGQGGSPLHF
-,TRBJ1-5,TRBV27,-,TGTGCCAGCAGTGGGGAATTGGGGAGTCAGCCCCAGCATTTT,CASSGELGSQPQHF
-,TRBJ1-5,TRBV5-1,-,TGCGCCAGCAGCATAGGACAGAATCAGCCCCAGCATTTT,CASSIGQNQPQHF
-,TRBJ2-3,TRBV6-1,-,TGTGCCAGCAGTGAGGGCACAGATACGCAGTATTTT,CASSEGTDTQYF
-,TRBJ2-3,TRBV18,-,TGTGCCAGCTCACCACCGTGGGGTAGCACAGATACGCAGTATTTT,CASSPPWGSTDTQYF
-,TRBJ1-2,TRBV6-1,-,TGTGCCAGCAGTGAACTGGGTCGCTACACCTTC,CASSELGRYTF
-,TRBJ2-1,TRBV15,-,TGTGCCACCAGCATTAGTCTAGGGACGTCCACCTACAATGAGCAGTTCTTC,CATSISLGTSTYNEQFF
-,TRBJ1-6,TRBV18,few,TGTGCCAGCTCCCCCCCGGGTAAACCCCTCCACTTT,CASSPPGKPLHF
-,TRBJ1-4,TRBV18,-,TGTGCCAGCTCACCGTCTCAGCCTAATGAAAAACTGTTTTTT,CASSPSQPNEKLFF
-,TRBJ2-3,TRBV6-5,few,TGTGCCAGCAGTTTAGGTCCCCGGCAGGGCACAGATACGCAGTATTTT,CASSLGPRQGTDTQYF
TRBD2,TRBJ2-7,TRBV5-6,-,TGTGCCAGCAGCTTCGGGACTATCTCCTACGAGCAGTACTTC,CASSFGTISYEQYF
-,TRBJ2-2,TRBV7-3,-,TGTGCCAGCAGCTTCGGACCTGATTCCGGGGAGCTGTTTTTT,CASSFGPDSGELFF
TRBD1,TRBJ2-5,TRBV2,-,TGTGCCAGCAGCCGGGTGTTTCAGGGGGCGCGTATAAAGACCCAGTACTTC,CASSRVFQGARIKTQYF
-,TRBJ1-4,TRBV28,-,TGTGCCAGCAGTCTAATTACAGGGTCGGACGAAAAACTGTTTTTT,CASSLITGSDEKLFF
-,TRBJ1-2,TRBV5-1,-,TGCGCCAGCAGCTTGGCCGGGGATAACTATGGCTACACCTTC,CASSLAGDNYGYTF
TRBD2,TRBJ2-5,TRBV29-1,-,TGCAGCTCGGGAGGGGTGGAGACCCAGTACTTC,CSSGGVETQYF
TRBD2,TRBJ2-1,TRBV7-3,-,TGTGCCAGCAGCTCCTTTATTGGGACTAGCGGGATTAACAATGAGCAGTTCTTC,CASSSFIGTSGINNEQFF
-,TRBJ1-6,TRBV5-1,-,TGCGCCAGCAGCTCGGACCCGGGGAATTCACCCCTCCACTTT,CASSSDPGNSPLHF
-,TRBJ1-5,TRBV2,-,TGTGCCAGCAGTGAAGTGGGGAGTAGCAATCAGCCCCAGCATTTT,CASSEVGSSNQPQHF
-,TRBJ2-1,TRBV7-8,-,TGTGCCAGCAGCCCGTCCGAGGGCTCCTACAATGAGCAGTTCTTC,CASSPSEGSYNEQFF
-,TRBJ2-4,TRBV5-8,-,TGTGCCAGCCGTCCGGAGGGGTGGGCCAAAAACATTCAGTACTTC,CASRPEGWAKNIQYF
TRBD1,TRBJ2-7,TRBV7-6,-,TGTGCCAGCAGTCAAACAGGGGGCGAGCAGTACTTC,CASSQTGGEQYF
TRBD2,TRBJ2-7,TRBV4-1,-,TGCGCCAGCAGCCAAGGAAGGGGGGGACTAGCGGAGATCTACGAGCAGTACTTC,CASSQGRGGLAEIYEQYF
TRBD2,TRBJ2-5,TRBV19,once,TGTGCCAGCAGTTACCCAGCGGGAGGGCCCAAAGAGACCCAGTACTTC,CASSYPAGGPKETQYF
-,TRBJ1-1,TRBV6-1,-,TGTGCCAGCAAGTTCAACACTGAAGCTTTCTTT,CASKFNTEAFF
-,TRBJ1-2,TRBV5-1,-,TGCGCCAGCAGCTTGGGGCCAGGGGATGGCTACACCTTC,CASSLGPGDGYTF
-,TRBJ1-2,TRBV29-1,once,TGCAGCGCCGATGGGGGGTTTGGCAATGGCTACACCTTC,CSADGGFGNGYTF
-,TRBJ2-3,TRBV28,-,TGTGCCAGCAGTTTGGGAGGGGGCGGTTTGGATACGCAGTATTTT,CASSLGGGGLDTQYF
-,TRBJ2-7,TRBV2,-,TGTGCCAGCAGCGCGAGCCTCGGCTACGAGCAGTACTTC,CASSASLGYEQYF
-,TRBJ1-1,TRBV28,-,TGTGCCAGCATGAGGGGCCCGCGGGCTTTCTTT,CASMRGPRAFF
-,TRBJ1-3,TRBV6-4,-,TGTGCCAGCAGTGAAGTTGGGGCCTCTGGAAACACCATATATTTT,CASSEVGASGNTIYF
-,TRBJ2-2,TRBV14,-,TGTGCCAGCAGCCAAGTATTTCGCGCCTACACCGGGGAGCTGTTTTTT,CASSQVFRAYTGELFF
TRBD1,TRBJ2-3,TRBV9,-,TGTGCCAGCAGCGCGACAGGGGGGGCGGATACGCAGTATTTT,CASSATGGADTQYF
-,TRBJ2-5,TRBV30,few,TGTGCCTGGAGTGTAGGGCTGGAAGAGACCCAGTACTTC,CAWSVGLEETQYF
-,TRBJ2-7,TRBV28,few,TGTGCCAGCAGTTTGGGGGGTAAGCCCTACGAGCAGTACTTC,CASSLGGKPYEQYF
-,TRBJ1-1,TRBV30,-,TGTGCCTGGAGGGGGGACGGTATCGCTGAAGCTTTCTTT,CAWRGDGIAEAFF
TRBD1,TRBJ2-1,TRBV19,-,TGTGCCAGTAGTATGGTAGGACAGGGGAGTAATGAGCAGTTCTTC,CASSMVGQGSNEQFF
TRBD1,TRBJ2-5,TRBV28,-,TGTGCCAGCAGTTCGGGACAGGGAAAAGAGACCCAGTACTTC,CASSSGQGKETQYF
-,TRBJ2-3,TRBV7-2,few,TGTGCCAGCAGCTCCCGAGGGGGAGCTAGCACAGATACGCAGTATTTT,CASSSRGGASTDTQYF
-,TRBJ2-3,TRBV19,-,TGTGCCAGTAGTATTAACATCGATACGCAGTATTTT,CASSINIDTQYF
TRBD1,TRBJ2-1,TRBV11-3,-,TGTGCCAGCAGCTCCGGGACAGGGGGCTTCTATGAGCAGTTCTTC,CASSSGTGGFYEQFF
TRBD1,TRBJ1-4,TRBV6-1,-,TGTGCCAGCGAGTGGGCACAGGGGGCAGGGGAAAAACTGTTTTTT,CASEWAQGAGEKLFF
TRBD1,TRBJ2-7,TRBV7-2,-,TGTGCCAGCAGCTTTTCACAGGGGGCCGGTCGCGAGCAGTACTTC,CASSFSQGAGREQYF
-,TRBJ2-3,TRBV18,-,TGTGCCAGCTCACAGGACAGCACAGATACGCAGTATTTT,CASSQDSTDTQYF
TRBD1,TRBJ1-4,TRBV6-1,once,TGTGCCAGCATATCCGGGACAGGGAGGGAAAAACTGTTTTTT,CASISGTGREKLFF
TRBD2,TRBJ2-7,TRBV6-1,-,TGTGCCAGCAGTGATAGAGGACTAGGATCCTACGAGCAGTACTTC,CASSDRGLGSYEQYF